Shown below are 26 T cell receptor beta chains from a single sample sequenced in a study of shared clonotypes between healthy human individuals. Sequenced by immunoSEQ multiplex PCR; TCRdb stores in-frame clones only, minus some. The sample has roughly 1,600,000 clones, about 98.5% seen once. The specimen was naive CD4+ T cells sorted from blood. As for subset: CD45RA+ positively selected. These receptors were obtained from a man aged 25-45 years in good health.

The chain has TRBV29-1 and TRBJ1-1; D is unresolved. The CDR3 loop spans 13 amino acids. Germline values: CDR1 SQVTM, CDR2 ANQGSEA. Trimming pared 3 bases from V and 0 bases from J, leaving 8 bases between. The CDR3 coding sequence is TGCAGCGTTGACGGGCAAATGAACACTGAAGCTTTCTTT. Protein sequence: CSVDGQMNTEAFF.

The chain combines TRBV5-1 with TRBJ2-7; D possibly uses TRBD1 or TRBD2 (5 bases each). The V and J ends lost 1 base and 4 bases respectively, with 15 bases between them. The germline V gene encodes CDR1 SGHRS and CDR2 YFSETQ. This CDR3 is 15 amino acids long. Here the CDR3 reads CASSLLGVSPYEQYF. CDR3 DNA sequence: TGCGCCAGCAGCTTGTTGGGGGTCTCGCCATACGAGCAGTACTTC.

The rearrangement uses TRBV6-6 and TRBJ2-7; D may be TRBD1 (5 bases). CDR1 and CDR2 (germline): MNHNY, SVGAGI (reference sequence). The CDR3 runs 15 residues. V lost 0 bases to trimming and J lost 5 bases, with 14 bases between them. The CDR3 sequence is CASSYSPAGLNEQYF. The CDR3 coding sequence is TGTGCCAGCAGTTACTCCCCGGCAGGGTTGAACGAGCAGTACTTC.

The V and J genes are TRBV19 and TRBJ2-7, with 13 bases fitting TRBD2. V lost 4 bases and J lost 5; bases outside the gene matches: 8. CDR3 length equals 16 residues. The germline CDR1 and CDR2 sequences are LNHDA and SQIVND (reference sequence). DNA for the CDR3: TGTGCCAGTAGTAGGCCCGGGACTAGCGGGATGCACGAGCAGTACTTC. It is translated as CASSRPGTSGMHEQYF.

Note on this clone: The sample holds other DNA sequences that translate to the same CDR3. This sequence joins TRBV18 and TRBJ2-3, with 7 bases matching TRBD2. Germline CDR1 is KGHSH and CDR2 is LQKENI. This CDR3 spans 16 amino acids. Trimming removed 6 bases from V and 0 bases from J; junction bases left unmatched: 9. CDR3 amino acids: CASSPVLAASTDTQYF. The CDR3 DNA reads TGTGCCAGCTCCCCTGTTCTAGCGGCTAGCACAGATACGCAGTATTTT.

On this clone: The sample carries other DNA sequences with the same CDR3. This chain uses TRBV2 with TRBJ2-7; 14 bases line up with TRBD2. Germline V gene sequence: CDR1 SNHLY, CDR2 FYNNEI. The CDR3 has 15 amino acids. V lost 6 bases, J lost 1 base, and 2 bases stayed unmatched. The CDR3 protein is CASSGTSGRSYEQYF. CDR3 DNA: TGTGCCAGCAGCGGGACTAGCGGGAGATCCTACGAGCAGTACTTC.

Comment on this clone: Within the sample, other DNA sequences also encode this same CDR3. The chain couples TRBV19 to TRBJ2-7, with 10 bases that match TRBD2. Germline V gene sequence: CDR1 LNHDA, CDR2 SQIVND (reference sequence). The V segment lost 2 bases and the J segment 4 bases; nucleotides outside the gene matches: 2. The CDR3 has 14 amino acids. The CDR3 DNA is TGTGCCAGTAGTATACTAGCGGGAGCGTACGAGCAGTACTTC. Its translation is CASSILAGAYEQYF.

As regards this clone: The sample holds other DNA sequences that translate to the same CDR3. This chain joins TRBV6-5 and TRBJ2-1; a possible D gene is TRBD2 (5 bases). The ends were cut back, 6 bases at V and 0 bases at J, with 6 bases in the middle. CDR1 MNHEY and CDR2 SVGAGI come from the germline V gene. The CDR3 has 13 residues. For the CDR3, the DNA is TGTGCCAGCAGCCGGGACTCCTACAATGAGCAGTTCTTC. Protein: CASSRDSYNEQFF.

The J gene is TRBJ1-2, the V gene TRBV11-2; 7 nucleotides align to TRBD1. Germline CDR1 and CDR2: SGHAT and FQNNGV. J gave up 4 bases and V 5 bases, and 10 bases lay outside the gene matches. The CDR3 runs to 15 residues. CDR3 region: CASSPSAGQAYGYTF. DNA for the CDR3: TGTGCCAGCAGCCCCAGCGCTGGACAGGCCTATGGCTACACCTTC.

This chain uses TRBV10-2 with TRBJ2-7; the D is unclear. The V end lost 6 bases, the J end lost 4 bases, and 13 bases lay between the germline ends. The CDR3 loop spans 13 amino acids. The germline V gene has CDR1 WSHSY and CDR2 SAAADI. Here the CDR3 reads CASRPLEAYEQYF. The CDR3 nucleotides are TGCGCCAGCAGGCCGCTCGAAGCTTACGAGCAGTACTTC.

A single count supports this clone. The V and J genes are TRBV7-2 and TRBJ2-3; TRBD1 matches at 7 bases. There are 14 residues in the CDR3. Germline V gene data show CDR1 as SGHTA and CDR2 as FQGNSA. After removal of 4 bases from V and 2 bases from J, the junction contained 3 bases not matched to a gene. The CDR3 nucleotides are TGTGCCAGCAGCTCCGACAGGGCCACAGATACGCAGTATTTT. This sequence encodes CASSSDRATDTQYF.

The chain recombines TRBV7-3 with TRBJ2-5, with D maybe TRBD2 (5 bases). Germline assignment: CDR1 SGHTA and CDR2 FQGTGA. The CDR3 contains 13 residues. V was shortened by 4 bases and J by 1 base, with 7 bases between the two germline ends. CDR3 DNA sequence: TGTGCCAGCAGCTCCGGGATCCAAGAGACCCAGTACTTC. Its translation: CASSSGIQETQYF.

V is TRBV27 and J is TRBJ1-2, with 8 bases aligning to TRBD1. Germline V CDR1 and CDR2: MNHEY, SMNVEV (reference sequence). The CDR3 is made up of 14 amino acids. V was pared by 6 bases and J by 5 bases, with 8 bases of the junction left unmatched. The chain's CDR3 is CASSDTGGPYGYTF. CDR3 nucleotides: TGTGCCAGCAGCGATACAGGGGGGCCTTATGGCTACACCTTC.

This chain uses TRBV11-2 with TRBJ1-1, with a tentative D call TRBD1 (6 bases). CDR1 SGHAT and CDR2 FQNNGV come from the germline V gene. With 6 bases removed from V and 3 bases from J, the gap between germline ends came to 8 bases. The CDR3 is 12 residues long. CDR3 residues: CASRDRYTEAFF. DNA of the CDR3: TGTGCCAGCAGGGACAGATACACTGAAGCTTTCTTT.

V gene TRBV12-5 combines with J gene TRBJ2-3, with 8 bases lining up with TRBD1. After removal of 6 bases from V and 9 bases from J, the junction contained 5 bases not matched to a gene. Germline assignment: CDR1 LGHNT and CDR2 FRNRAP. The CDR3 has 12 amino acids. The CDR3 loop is CASGPRTGTQYF. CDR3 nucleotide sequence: TGTGCTAGTGGACCCAGGACAGGGACGCAGTATTTT.

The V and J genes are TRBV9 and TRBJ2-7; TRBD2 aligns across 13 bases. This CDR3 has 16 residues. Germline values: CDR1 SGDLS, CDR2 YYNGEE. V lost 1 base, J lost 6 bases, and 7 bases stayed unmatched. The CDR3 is CASSVQGLAGLSEQYF. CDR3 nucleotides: TGTGCCAGCAGCGTACAGGGACTAGCGGGGCTTTCCGAGCAGTACTTC. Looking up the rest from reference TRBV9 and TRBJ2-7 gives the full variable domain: DSGVTQTPKHLITATGQRVTLRCSPRSGDLSVYWYQQSLDQGLQFLIQYYNGEERAKGNILERFSAQQFPDLHSELNLSSLELGDSALYFCASSVQGLAGLSEQYFGPGTRLTVT.

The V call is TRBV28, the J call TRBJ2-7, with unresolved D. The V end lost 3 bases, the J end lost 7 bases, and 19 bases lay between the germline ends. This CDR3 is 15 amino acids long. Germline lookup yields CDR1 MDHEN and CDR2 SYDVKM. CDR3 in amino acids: CASSFLGRGVWEQYF. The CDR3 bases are TGTGCCAGCAGTTTCCTTGGACGTGGGGTATGGGAGCAGTACTTC.

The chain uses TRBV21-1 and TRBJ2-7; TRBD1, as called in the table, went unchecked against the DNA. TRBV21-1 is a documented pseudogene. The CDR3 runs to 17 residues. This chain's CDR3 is CASSKSTGRRGILEQYF. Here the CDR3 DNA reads TGTGCCAGCAGCAAATCTACGGGTCGCAGGGGCATCCTCGAGCAGTACTTC.

Written as DNA, the CDR3 is TGCGCCAGCAGTGAGCCCGATACGCAGTATTTT. Translated: CASSEPDTQYF. The chain uses TRBV10-2 and TRBJ2-3; D gene ambiguous. Germline CDR1 and CDR2: WSHSY and SAAADI. This CDR3 contains 11 residues. V shed 2 bases and J shed 6 bases, with 3 bases lying between them.

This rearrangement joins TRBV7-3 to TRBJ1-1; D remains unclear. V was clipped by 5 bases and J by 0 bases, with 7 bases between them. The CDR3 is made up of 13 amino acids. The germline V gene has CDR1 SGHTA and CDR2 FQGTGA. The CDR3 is CASSPHMNTEAFF. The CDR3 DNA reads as TGTGCCAGCAGCCCACATATGAACACTGAAGCTTTCTTT.

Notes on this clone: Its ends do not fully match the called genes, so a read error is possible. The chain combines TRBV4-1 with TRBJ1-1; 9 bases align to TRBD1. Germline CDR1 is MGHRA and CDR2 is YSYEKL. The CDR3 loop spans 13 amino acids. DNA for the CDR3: TGCGCCAGCAGCCAAGACAGACAGGGGGTCTCTATCTTT. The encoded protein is CASSQDRQGVSIF.

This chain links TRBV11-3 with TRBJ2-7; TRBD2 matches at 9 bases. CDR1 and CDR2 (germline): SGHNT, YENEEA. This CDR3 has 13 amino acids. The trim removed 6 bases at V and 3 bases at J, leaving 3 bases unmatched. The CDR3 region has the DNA TGTGCCAGCAGTAGCGGGGGACACTACGAGCAGTACTTC. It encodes CASSSGGHYEQYF. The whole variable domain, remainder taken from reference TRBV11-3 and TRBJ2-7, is EAGVVQSPRYKIIEKKQPVAFWCNPISGHNTLYWYLQNLGQGPELLIRYENEEAVDDSQLPKDRFSAERLKGVDSTLKIQPAELGDSAVYLCASSSGGHYEQYFGPGTRLTVT.

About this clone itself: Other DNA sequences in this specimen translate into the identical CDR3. The CDR3 reads CASSPRGYEQYF. For the CDR3, the DNA is TGTGCCAGCTCACCCCGGGGCTACGAGCAGTACTTC. This chain connects TRBV18 to TRBJ2-7, with D possibly matching TRBD2 (5 bases). Trimming took 3 bases from V and 3 from J, leaving 6 bases between them. This CDR3 spans 12 amino acids. CDR1 is KGHSH and CDR2 is LQKENI in the germline V gene.

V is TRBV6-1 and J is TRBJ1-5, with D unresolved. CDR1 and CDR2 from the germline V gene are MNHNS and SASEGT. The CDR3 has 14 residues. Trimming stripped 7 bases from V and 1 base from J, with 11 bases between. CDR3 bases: TGTGCCAGCATAAACGGTCAGAGCAATCAGCCCCAGCATTTT. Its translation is CASINGQSNQPQHF.

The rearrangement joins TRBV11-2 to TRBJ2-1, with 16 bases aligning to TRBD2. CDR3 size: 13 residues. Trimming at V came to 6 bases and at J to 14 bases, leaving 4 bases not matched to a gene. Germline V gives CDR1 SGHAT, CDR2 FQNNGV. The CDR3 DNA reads TGTGCCAGCAGGGGACTAGCGGGAGGGTTGGAGTTCTTC. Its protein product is CASRGLAGGLEFF. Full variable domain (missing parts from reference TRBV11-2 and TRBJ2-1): EAGVAQSPRYKIIEKRQSVAFWCNPISGHATLYWYQQILGQGPKLLIQFQNNGVVDDSQLPKDRFSAERLKGVDSTLKIQPAKLEDSAVYLCASRGLAGGLEFFGPGTRLTVL.

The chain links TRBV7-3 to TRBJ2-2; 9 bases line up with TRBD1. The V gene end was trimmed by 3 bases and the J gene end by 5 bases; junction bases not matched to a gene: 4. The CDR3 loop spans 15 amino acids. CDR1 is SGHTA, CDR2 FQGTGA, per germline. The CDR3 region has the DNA TGTGCCAGCAGCTTCGGACAGGGGATAACCGGGGAGCTGTTTTTT. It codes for CASSFGQGITGELFF.